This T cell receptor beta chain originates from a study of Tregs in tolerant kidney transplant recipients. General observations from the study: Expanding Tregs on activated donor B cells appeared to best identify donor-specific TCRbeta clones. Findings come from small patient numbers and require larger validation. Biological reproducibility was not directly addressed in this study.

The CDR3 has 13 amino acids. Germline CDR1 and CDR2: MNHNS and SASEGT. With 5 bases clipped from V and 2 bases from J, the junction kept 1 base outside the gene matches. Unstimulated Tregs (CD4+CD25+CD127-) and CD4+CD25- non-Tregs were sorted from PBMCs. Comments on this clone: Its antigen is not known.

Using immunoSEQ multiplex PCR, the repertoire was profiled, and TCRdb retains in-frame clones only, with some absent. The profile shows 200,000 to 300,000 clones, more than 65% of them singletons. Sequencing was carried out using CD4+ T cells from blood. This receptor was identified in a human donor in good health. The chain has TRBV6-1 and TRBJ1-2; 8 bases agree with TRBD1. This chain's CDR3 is CASSQGANYGYTF. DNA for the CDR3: TGTGCCAGCAGTCAGGGGGCGAACTATGGCTACACCTTC.